The rows below give T cell receptor beta chains drawn from one sample of a study of OX40 agonist ivuxolimab in advanced cancers. Sequencing was performed with immunoSEQ multiplex PCR; in TCRdb, only in-frame clones are kept and a portion is missing. The sample lists 60,000 to 85,000 clones; roughly four fifths were seen once. This specimen was CD4+ or CD8+ T cells sorted from blood, taken in a trial of the OX40 agonist ivuxolimab. The receptors were sampled from an adult with an advanced solid tumor such as melanoma, head and neck, liver or kidney cancer. Each CDR3 is given with its conserved first and last residue. D genes are given only for firm matches. Size is omitted from some rows. Given values are once, few, many or a class for expanded clones.

v_call,cdr3_length,j_call,d_call,clone_size,cdr3_aa,cdr3_nt
TRBV9,18,TRBJ2-1,.,.,CASSAQTNRTRSYNEQFF,TGTGCCAGCAGCGCACAAACGAACAGGACCCGCTCCTACAATGAGCAGTTCTTC
TRBV5-1,16,TRBJ2-3,TRBD2,.,CASSRQGLADADTQYF,TGCGCCAGCAGCCGCCAGGGACTAGCGGACGCAGATACGCAGTATTTT
TRBV7-2,14,TRBJ2-2,TRBD1,.,CASSQTGGTGELFF,TGTGCCAGCAGCCAGACAGGGGGGACCGGGGAGCTGTTTTTT
TRBV5-1,12,TRBJ1-1,.,.,CASRQGNTEAFF,TGCGCCAGCAGACAGGGCAACACTGAAGCTTTCTTT
TRBV2,17,TRBJ1-1,.,.,CASSEALSGWANTEAFF,TGTGCCAGCAGTGAAGCGCTTTCGGGCTGGGCGAACACTGAAGCTTTCTTT
TRBV5-1,16,TRBJ1-5,TRBD1,few,CASSLELTGGNQPQHF,TGCGCCAGCAGCTTGGAACTTACAGGGGGCAATCAGCCCCAGCATTTT
TRBV7-9,14,TRBJ1-3,.,.,CASSLGTLGNTIYF,TGTGCCAGCAGCTTAGGGACATTGGGAAACACCATATATTTT
TRBV6-5,13,TRBJ1-1,.,.,CASSYGPNTEAFF,TGTGCCAGCAGTTACGGGCCGAACACTGAAGCTTTCTTT
TRBV28,15,TRBJ1-1,.,.,CASSSNGQGGGRAFF,TGTGCCAGCAGTTCCAATGGACAAGGGGGGGGACGCGCTTTCTTT
TRBV6-1,11,TRBJ1-2,TRBD1,few,CASRSTGATFF,TGTGCCAGCCGATCGACAGGGGCGACCTTCTTC
TRBV7-9,17,TRBJ2-1,.,.,CASSLGGGARTYNEQFF,TGTGCCAGCAGCTTAGGTGGCGGGGCTCGGACCTACAATGAGCAGTTCTTC
TRBV4-3,18,TRBJ2-6,.,once,CASSQGPLPGPGANVLTF,TGCGCCAGCAGCCAAGGCCCTCTTCCCGGCCCTGGGGCCAACGTCCTGACTTTC
TRBV5-1,15,TRBJ2-7,TRBD2,once,CASSPAAGGPGEQYF,TGCGCCAGCAGCCCGGCGGCGGGAGGGCCAGGGGAGCAGTACTTC
TRBV6-1,17,TRBJ2-7,TRBD2,.,CASSGSNVGSGRGEQYF,TGTGCCAGCAGTGGAAGTAATGTTGGTAGCGGGAGGGGAGAGCAGTACTTC
TRBV18,14,TRBJ2-7,.,.,CASSAGQGSHEQYF,TGTGCCAGCTCCGCGGGTCAGGGGTCCCACGAGCAGTACTTC
TRBV5-1,13,TRBJ1-1,.,.,CASSLGANTEAFF,TGCGCCAGCAGCTTGGGGGCGAACACTGAAGCTTTCTTT
TRBV10-3,16,TRBJ2-6,.,few,CAISGTRESGANVLTF,TGTGCCATCAGCGGTACCAGGGAATCTGGGGCCAACGTCCTGACTTTC
TRBV20-1,11,TRBJ1-1,.,few,CSARGNTEAFF,TGCAGTGCTAGGGGGAACACTGAAGCTTTCTTT
TRBV30,12,TRBJ1-1,.,.,CAWSLINTEAFF,TGTGCCTGGAGTCTAATCAACACTGAAGCTTTCTTT
TRBV19,14,TRBJ1-2,TRBD1,.,CATWGQQGLDGYTF,TGTGCCACCTGGGGACAGCAGGGGCTCGATGGCTACACCTTC
TRBV19,16,TRBJ2-1,TRBD2,.,CASQPSGGVVNNEQFF,TGTGCCAGTCAACCGAGCGGGGGGGTTGTCAACAATGAGCAGTTCTTC
TRBV5-4,15,TRBJ1-2,TRBD1,.,CASSPDRPGYYGYTF,TGTGCCAGCAGCCCGGACAGGCCTGGGTACTATGGCTACACCTTC
TRBV18,15,TRBJ2-7,.,few,CASSLGGAESYEQYF,TGTGCCAGCTCCCTCGGTGGAGCGGAATCCTACGAGCAGTACTTC
TRBV9,15,TRBJ1-2,.,.,CASSVDLQGGYGYTF,TGTGCCAGCAGCGTAGACCTCCAGGGTGGCTATGGCTACACCTTC
TRBV7-2,14,TRBJ2-2,.,.,CASSLNRNTGELFF,TGTGCCAGCAGCTTAAATCGGAACACCGGGGAGCTGTTTTTT
TRBV7-9,12,TRBJ1-2,.,.,CASSFGYGGYTF,TGTGCCAGCAGCTTTGGGTATGGAGGCTACACCTTC
TRBV4-1,17,TRBJ1-5,TRBD1,.,CASSPGTDLYSNQPQHF,TGCGCCAGCAGCCCCGGGACAGACTTATATAGCAATCAGCCCCAGCATTTT
TRBV28,13,TRBJ2-7,.,.,CASRAGPTYEQYF,TGTGCCAGCAGGGCAGGACCCACCTACGAGCAGTACTTC
TRBV11-2,13,TRBJ1-1,.,few,CASSLGRNTEAFF,TGTGCCAGCAGCTTAGGCCGGAACACTGAAGCTTTCTTT
TRBV9,13,TRBJ2-7,.,.,CASSPILDNEQYF,TGTGCCAGCAGCCCGATCTTGGACAACGAGCAGTACTTC
TRBV6-1,14,TRBJ2-1,.,.,CASRLTEVYNEQFF,TGTGCCAGCAGATTGACAGAAGTTTACAATGAGCAGTTCTTC
TRBV19,15,TRBJ1-2,TRBD1,.,CASSNLNRGQYGYTF,TGTGCCAGTAGTAACCTCAACAGGGGGCAATATGGCTACACCTTC
TRBV2,12,TRBJ2-5,.,once,CASSRRRETQYF,TGTGCCAGCAGTCGCCGGAGGGAGACCCAGTACTTC
TRBV28,15,TRBJ1-5,TRBD1,.,CASSPGGAVTQPQHF,TGTGCCAGCAGCCCAGGGGGCGCGGTCACCCAGCCCCAGCATTTT
TRBV18,16,TRBJ2-1,TRBD1,.,CASSPLGTGSFIEQFF,TGTGCCAGCTCACCATTGGGGACAGGCAGCTTCATTGAGCAGTTCTTC
TRBV15,16,TRBJ2-3,.,.,CATSRGGTPSTDTQYF,TGTGCCACCAGCAGAGGCGGGACACCGAGCACAGATACGCAGTATTTT
TRBV7-2,12,TRBJ2-2,.,.,CASSLSVGELFF,TGTGCCAGCAGCTTATCCGTCGGGGAGCTGTTTTTT
TRBV2,16,TRBJ2-5,TRBD1,.,CASSDKTGAIGKTQYF,TGTGCCAGCAGTGACAAGACAGGGGCTATAGGCAAGACCCAGTACTTC
TRBV5-1,14,TRBJ1-6,TRBD1,few,CASSLAIGTGALHF,TGCGCCAGCAGCTTGGCTATCGGGACAGGGGCCCTCCACTTT
TRBV2,12,TRBJ2-5,.,.,CASIRDEKTQYF,TGTGCCAGCATACGGGACGAGAAGACCCAGTACTTC
TRBV4-1,16,TRBJ2-7,.,.,CASSPPDLRGSYEQYF,TGCGCCAGCAGCCCGCCGGACCTGAGGGGCTCCTACGAGCAGTACTTC
TRBV7-7,14,TRBJ2-1,TRBD2,.,CASSLAGLVDEQFF,TGTGCCAGCAGCTTAGCGGGACTAGTGGATGAGCAGTTCTTC
TRBV2,14,TRBJ2-3,.,once,CANRAGENTDTQYF,TGTGCCAACCGGGCAGGGGAGAACACAGATACGCAGTATTTT
TRBV2,14,TRBJ2-3,TRBD2,.,CASSPGTSSDTQYF,TGTGCCAGCAGTCCTGGGACTAGTAGTGATACGCAGTATTTT
TRBV2,16,TRBJ2-7,TRBD2,.,CASSWKLAGGDDEQYF,TGTGCCAGCAGTTGGAAGCTAGCGGGAGGAGACGACGAGCAGTACTTC
TRBV5-1,14,TRBJ2-5,.,.,CASSLAQGQETQYF,TGCGCCAGCAGCTTGGCGCAGGGGCAAGAGACCCAGTACTTC